Ten or more counts support the clone carrying this T cell receptor beta chain. What it binds is not known. These data come from a study of T cells in Graves' hyperthyroidism and ophthalmopathy. Study-level background: The initial diagnosis was the point when peripheral blood was collected, ahead of any treatment. Whole-study findings and limits: In validation, the model predicted ophthalmopathy. These predictions came a median roughly 7.1 months before onset.

CDR1 and CDR2 (germline): SGHAT, FQNNGV. Deletions cut 6 bases from V and 2 bases from J, with 16 bases between. The CDR3 extends over 15 amino acids. Researchers took RNA transcripts and amplified the TCR beta CDR3 regions from them. A first-round RT-PCR of the TCR CDR3 used the HTBI primer set. TCRdb reprocessed the multiplex PCR reads with MiXCR, giving one entry per CDR3 protein. This table has about 770,000 distinct CDR3 sequences, roughly a sixth appearing once. The sequence derives from a woman between 45 and 60 years old with Graves' hyperthyroidism that later progressed to Graves' ophthalmopathy. Sequenced input: blood. The gene calls are TRBV11-2 and TRBJ2-5; the D gene is possibly TRBD2 (6 bases). CDR3 sequence: CASSRAHGTQETQYF. The CDR3 DNA reads TGTGCCAGCAGTCGGGCTCACGGGACTCAAGAGACCCAGTACTTC.